This T cell receptor beta chain was documented in a study of T cell repertoires in cytomegalovirus infection (dated by TCRdb to between 2018 and 2020). Background on the whole study: Alongside well-studied HLA-B-restricted epitopes, the peptide stimulations were aimed at recently identified HLA-C-restricted CMV epitopes, whose presentation resists viral immunomodulation. The HLA type of each donor mattered for the analysis, because public TCR beta signatures pointed to carriage of CMV infection along with the matching HLA type. What the work shows at the level of the full study, not this receptor alone: The ex vivo response was dominated by HLA-C-restricted CMV-specific TCR beta clonotypes, and the single most frequent clonotype in two of eight donors was supplied by these HLA-C-restricted clonotypes. In both this cohort and an independent roughly 360-donor cohort, the cumulative frequency of public TCR beta family members distinguished carriers of CMV infection plus the relevant HLA type.

The label giving this sample's treatment or condition can be read as: in vitro stimulation with specific CMV peptide epitopes to enrich CMV-specific T cells. Regarding this clonotype: It lacks a known antigen. No clone much larger than this one lies a single base away; base qualities are absent.

The data were produced on an Illumina HiSeq 1500. Through fastp at Q25 and MiXCR, TCRdb rebuilt clones from the public reads, retaining in-frame beta chains. Merged by CDR3 protein, the rows form single entries marked with the most common genes and DNA. The sample includes approximately 1,000,000 distinct CDR3 sequences, with roughly 30% observed a single time. The ten largest clones add up to around an eighth of the sample. The origin of this receptor is a human donor in good health (CMV status not recorded). Some clones in this sample may be carry-over from other donors' samples. The sample was cultured CD8+ T cells from PBMCs, taken from culture after CMV antigen stimulation.

The bases are TGTGCCACCCAACTGGTTGGGGGAACTAACTATGGCTACACCTTC. Translated, it reads CATQLVGGTNYGYTF. The rearrangement combines TRBV27 with TRBJ1-2; 5 matching bases give a weak D call of TRBD1. CDR1 and CDR2 are read off the germline V gene (reference sequence) as MNHEY and SMNVEV. Cut back by 10 bases and 0 bases, the V and J ends lie 18 bases apart. The CDR3 runs 15 amino acids, cysteine and phenylalanine included. The kept DNA is CDR3 alone, 45 bases in frame from the first base.